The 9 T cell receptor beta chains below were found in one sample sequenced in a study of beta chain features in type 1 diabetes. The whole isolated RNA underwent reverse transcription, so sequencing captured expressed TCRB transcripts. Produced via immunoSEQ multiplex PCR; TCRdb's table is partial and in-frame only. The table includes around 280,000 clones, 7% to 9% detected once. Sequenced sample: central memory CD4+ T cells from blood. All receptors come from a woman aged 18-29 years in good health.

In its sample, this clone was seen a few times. The CDR3, as DNA: TGTGCCAGTAGTGTAGGACAGTTACACTCCTACGAGCAGTACTTC. Translating gives CASSVGQLHSYEQYF. The chain has TRBV19 and TRBJ2-7; a weak D match, TRBD1 (6 bases). This CDR3 spans 15 amino acids. Trimming removed 5 bases from V and 0 bases from J, with 14 bases in between. Looked up from germline, CDR1 is LNHDA and CDR2 is SQIVND (reference sequence).

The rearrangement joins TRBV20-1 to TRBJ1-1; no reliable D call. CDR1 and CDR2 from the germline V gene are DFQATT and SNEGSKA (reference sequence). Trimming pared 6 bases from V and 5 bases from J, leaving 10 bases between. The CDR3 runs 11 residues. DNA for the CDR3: TGCAGTGCACCTCCCCAAACTGAAGCTTTCTTT. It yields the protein CSAPPQTEAFF.

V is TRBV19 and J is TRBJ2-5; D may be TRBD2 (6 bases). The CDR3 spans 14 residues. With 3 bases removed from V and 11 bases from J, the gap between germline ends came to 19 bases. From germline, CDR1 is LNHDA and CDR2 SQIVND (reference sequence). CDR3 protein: CASSIGGTAPTQYF. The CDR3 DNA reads TGTGCCAGTAGTATTGGCGGGACCGCCCCGACGCAGTACTTC. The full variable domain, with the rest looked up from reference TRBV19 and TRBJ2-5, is DGGITQSPKYLFRKEGQNVTLSCEQNLNHDAMYWYRQDPGQGLRLIYYSQIVNDFQKGDIAEGYSVSREKKESFPLTVTSAQKNPTAFYLCASSIGGTAPTQYFGPGTRLLVL.

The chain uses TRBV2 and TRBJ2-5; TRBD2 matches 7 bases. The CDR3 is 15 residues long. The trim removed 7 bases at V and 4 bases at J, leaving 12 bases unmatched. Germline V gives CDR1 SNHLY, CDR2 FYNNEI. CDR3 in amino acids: CASTLPNTGGETQYF. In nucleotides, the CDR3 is TGTGCCAGCACTCTTCCCAATACGGGGGGAGAGACCCAGTACTTC.

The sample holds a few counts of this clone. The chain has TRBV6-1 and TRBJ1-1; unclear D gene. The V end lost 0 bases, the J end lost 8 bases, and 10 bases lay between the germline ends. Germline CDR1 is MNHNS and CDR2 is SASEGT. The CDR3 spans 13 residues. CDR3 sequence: CASSEAREQEAFF. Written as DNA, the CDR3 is TGTGCCAGCAGTGAAGCGAGGGAACAGGAAGCTTTCTTT.

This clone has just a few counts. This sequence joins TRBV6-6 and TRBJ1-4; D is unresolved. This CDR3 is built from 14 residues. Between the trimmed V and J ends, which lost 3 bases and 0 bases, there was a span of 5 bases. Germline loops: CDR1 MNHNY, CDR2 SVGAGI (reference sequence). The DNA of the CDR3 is TGTGCCAGCAGTTATCAGACAACTAATGAAAAACTGTTTTTT. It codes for CASSYQTTNEKLFF.

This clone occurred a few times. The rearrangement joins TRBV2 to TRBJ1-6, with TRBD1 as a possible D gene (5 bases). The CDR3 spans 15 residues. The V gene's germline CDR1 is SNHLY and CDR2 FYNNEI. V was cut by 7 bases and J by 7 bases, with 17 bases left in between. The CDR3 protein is CASTKGPGGNSPLHF. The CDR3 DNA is TGTGCCAGCACCAAGGGACCCGGAGGGAATTCACCCCTCCACTTT.

The CDR3 is CASRSVGTGELFF. The CDR3 DNA reads as TGTGCCAGCAGATCGGTAGGAACCGGGGAGCTGTTTTTT. V and J are TRBV27 and TRBJ2-2; D gene ambiguous. Looked up from germline, CDR1 is MNHEY and CDR2 is SMNVEV (reference sequence). The V and J ends lost 6 bases and 5 bases respectively, with 10 bases between them. The CDR3 is 13 amino acids.

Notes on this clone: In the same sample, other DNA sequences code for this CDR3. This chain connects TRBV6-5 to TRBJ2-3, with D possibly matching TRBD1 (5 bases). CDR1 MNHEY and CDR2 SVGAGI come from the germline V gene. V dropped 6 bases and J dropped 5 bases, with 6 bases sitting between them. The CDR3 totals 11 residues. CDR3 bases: TGTGCCAGCAGCCAGGGAGATACGCAGTATTTT. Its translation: CASSQGDTQYF.